Each of the 11 T cell receptor beta chains below was sequenced from the same sample in a study of blood T cell repertoires in COVID-19. The repertoire was sequenced with immunoSEQ multiplex PCR; TCRdb's copy has only in-frame clones and lacks some. Of roughly 86,000 clones listed, roughly 89% are singletons. What was sequenced was peripheral blood. All receptors derive from a woman aged 45 to 65 in a cohort sampled during active COVID-19.

The rearrangement joins TRBV28 to TRBJ2-2; a weak D match, TRBD1 (6 bases). Trimming cost V 9 bases and J 6 bases, with 17 bases left between them. The V gene's germline CDR1 is MDHEN and CDR2 SYDVKM. The CDR3 has 14 amino acids. The DNA of the CDR3 is TGTGCCAGTATTTCCCCGAACAGGGCCGGGGAGCTGTTTTTT. It translates to CASISPNRAGELFF.

J is TRBJ1-2 and V is TRBV3-1 (or the pseudogene TRBV3-2); 12 bases map to TRBD1. The CDR3 contains 16 residues. The germline gives CDR1 LGHDT, CDR2 YNNKEL (reference sequence). V lost 5 bases and J lost 3; bases outside the gene matches: 7. CDR3 sequence (DNA): TGTGCCAGCAGCACCGGGACAGGGGGCGCGGACTATGGCTACACCTTC. Protein: CASSTGTGGADYGYTF.

The chain employs TRBV30 and TRBJ1-2; D call uncertain. CDR1 is GTSNPN, CDR2 SVGIG, per germline (reference sequence). This CDR3 is built from 11 residues. V was shortened by 5 bases and J by 4 bases, with 8 bases between the two germline ends. This chain's CDR3 is CAWARSYGYTF. As DNA, the CDR3 is TGTGCCTGGGCGAGAAGCTATGGCTACACCTTC.

V and J are TRBV2 and TRBJ2-5, with 8 nucleotides matching TRBD1. Trimming cost V 7 bases and J 1 base; bases outside gene matches: 8. The CDR3 consists of 15 residues. CDR1 and CDR2 from the germline V gene are SNHLY and FYNNEI. CDR3 residues: CASKYQGQAQETQYF. The CDR3 DNA follows: TGTGCCAGCAAGTACCAGGGACAGGCCCAAGAGACCCAGTACTTC.

This chain links TRBV5-1 with TRBJ2-2; 9 bases map to TRBD1. Germline V gives CDR1 SGHRS, CDR2 YFSETQ. The CDR3 covers 15 residues. V shed 5 bases, J shed 3 bases, and the junction held 5 bases outside the gene matches. CDR3 in DNA: TGCGCCAGCAGTCCGGGGGACAGGGACACCGGGGAGCTGTTTTTT. Amino acid sequence: CASSPGDRDTGELFF.

The genes are TRBV7-3 and TRBJ2-3; 8 bases agree with TRBD2. V lost 4 bases and J lost 6; bases outside the gene matches: 15. The CDR3 extends over 17 amino acids. CDR1 SGHTA and CDR2 FQGTGA come from the germline V gene. The CDR3 sequence is CASSYKKLAGGPDTQYF. CDR3 coding DNA: TGTGCCAGCAGCTATAAAAAGCTAGCGGGTGGCCCCGATACGCAGTATTTT.

V is TRBV3-1 (or the pseudogene TRBV3-2) and J is TRBJ2-7; 9 positions agree with TRBD1. The germline gives CDR1 LGHDT, CDR2 YNNKEL (reference sequence). V lost 1 base and J lost 3; bases outside the gene matches: 4. The CDR3 sequence is 15 residues long. The chain's CDR3 is CASSQGGTGNYEQYF. The CDR3 DNA sequence: TGTGCCAGCAGCCAAGGTGGGACAGGGAACTACGAGCAGTACTTC.

J is TRBJ1-1 and V is TRBV27, with D hard to call. Germline V lookup: CDR1 MNHEY, CDR2 SMNVEV (reference sequence). Trimming stripped 7 bases from V and 5 bases from J, with 23 bases between. This CDR3 has 16 amino acids. CDR3 sequence reads: CASNSHGLPRGTEAFF. CDR3 sequence (DNA): TGTGCCAGCAACTCACATGGGCTCCCCCGTGGGACTGAAGCTTTCTTT.

The V gene is TRBV7-3, the J gene TRBJ1-1; 7 nucleotides line up with TRBD1. J lost 4 bases, V lost 2 bases, and 4 bases had no gene match. Germline loops: CDR1 SGHTA, CDR2 FQGTGA. This CDR3 has 14 residues. CDR3 nucleotide sequence: TGTGCCAGCAGCTTAGGCAGGGGGAGCACTGAAGCTTTCTTT. Translated: CASSLGRGSTEAFF.

V and J are TRBV3-1 (or the pseudogene TRBV3-2) and TRBJ1-1, with D possibly TRBD1 on 6 matching bases. Trimming left V 2 bases short and J 1 base short, with 8 bases between. Germline values: CDR1 LGHDT, CDR2 YNNKEL (reference sequence). The CDR3 runs to 14 residues. CDR3 sequence reads: CASSQTRGNTEAFF. CDR3 sequence (DNA): TGTGCCAGCAGCCAAACCAGGGGGAACACTGAAGCTTTCTTT.

The chain employs TRBV24-1 and TRBJ2-2; D is possibly TRBD2 (6 bases). The CDR3 is made up of 14 amino acids. Germline lookup yields CDR1 KGHDR and CDR2 SFDVKD. Trimming took off 3 bases at V and 6 bases at J, with 10 bases between the two ends. The CDR3 reads CATSDETGAGELFF. The CDR3 DNA follows: TGTGCCACCAGTGATGAGACGGGGGCCGGGGAGCTGTTTTTT.